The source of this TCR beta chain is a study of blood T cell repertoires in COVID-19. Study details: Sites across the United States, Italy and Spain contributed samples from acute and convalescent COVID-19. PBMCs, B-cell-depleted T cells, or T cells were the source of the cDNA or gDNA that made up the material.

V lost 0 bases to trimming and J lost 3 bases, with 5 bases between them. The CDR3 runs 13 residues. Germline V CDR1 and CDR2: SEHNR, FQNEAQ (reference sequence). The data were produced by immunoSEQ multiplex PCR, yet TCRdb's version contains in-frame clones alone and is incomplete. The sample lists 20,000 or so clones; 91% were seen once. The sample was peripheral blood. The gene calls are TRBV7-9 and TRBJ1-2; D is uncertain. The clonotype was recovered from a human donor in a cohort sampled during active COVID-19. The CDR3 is CASSLALDYGYTF. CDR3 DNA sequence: TGTGCCAGCAGCTTAGCGCTAGACTATGGCTACACCTTC.